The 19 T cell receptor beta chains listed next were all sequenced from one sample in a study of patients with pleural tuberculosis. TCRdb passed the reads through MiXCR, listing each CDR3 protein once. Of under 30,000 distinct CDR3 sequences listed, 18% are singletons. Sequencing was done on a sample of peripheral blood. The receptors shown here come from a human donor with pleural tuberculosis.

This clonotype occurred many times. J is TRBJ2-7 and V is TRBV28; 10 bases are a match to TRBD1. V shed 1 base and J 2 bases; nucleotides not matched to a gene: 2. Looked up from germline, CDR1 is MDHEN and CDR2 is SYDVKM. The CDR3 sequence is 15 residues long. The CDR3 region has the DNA TGTGCCAGCAGTTTATTGGACAGGGGGGCCTACGAGCAGTACTTC. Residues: CASSLLDRGAYEQYF.

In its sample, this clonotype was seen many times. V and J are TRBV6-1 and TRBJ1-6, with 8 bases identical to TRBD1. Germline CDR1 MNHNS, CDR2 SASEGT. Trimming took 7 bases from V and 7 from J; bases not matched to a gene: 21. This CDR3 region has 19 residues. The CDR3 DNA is TGTGCCAGCAAAACTTATGCGACAGGGGAAAGGGGACTAAATTCACCCCTCCACTTT. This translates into CASKTYATGERGLNSPLHF.

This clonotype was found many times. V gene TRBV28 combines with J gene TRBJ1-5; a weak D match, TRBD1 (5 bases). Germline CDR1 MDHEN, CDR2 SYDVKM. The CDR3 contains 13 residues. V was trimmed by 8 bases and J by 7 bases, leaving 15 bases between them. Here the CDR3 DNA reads TGTGCCAGCGAGGAGGGACTGCGCCAGCCCCAGCATTTT. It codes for CASEEGLRQPQHF.

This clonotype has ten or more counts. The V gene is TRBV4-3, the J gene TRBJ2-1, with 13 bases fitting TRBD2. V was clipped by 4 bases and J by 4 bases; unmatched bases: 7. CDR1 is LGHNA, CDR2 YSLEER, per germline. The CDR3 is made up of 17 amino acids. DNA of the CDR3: TGCGCCAGCAGCCGCACTCGGACTAGCGGGGGTTACAATGAGCAGTTCTTC. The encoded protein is CASSRTRTSGGYNEQFF.

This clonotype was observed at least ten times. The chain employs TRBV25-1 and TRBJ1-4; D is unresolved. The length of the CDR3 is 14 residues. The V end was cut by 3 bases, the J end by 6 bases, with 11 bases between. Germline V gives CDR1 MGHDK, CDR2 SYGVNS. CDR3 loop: CASSDNPRHEKLFF. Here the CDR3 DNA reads TGTGCCAGCAGTGATAACCCACGGCATGAAAAACTGTTTTTT. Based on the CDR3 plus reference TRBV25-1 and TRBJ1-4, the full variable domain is EADIYQTPRYLVIGTGKKITLECSQTMGHDKMYWYQQDPGMELHLIHYSYGVNSTEKGDLSSESTVSRIRTEHFPLTLESARPSHTSQYLCASSDNPRHEKLFFGSGTQLSVL.

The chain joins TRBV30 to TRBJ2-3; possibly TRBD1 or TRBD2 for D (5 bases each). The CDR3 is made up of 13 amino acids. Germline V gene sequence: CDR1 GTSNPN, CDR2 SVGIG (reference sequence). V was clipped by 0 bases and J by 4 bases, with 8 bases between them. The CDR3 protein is CAWSVRGADTQYF. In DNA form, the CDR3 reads TGTGCCTGGAGTGTGAGAGGGGCAGATACGCAGTATTTT.

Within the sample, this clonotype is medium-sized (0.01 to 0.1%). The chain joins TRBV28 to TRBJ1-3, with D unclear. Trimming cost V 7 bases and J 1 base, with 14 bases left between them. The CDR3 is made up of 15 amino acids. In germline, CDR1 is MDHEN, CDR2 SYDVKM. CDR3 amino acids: CASTARGRSGNTIYF. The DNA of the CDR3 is TGTGCCAGCACAGCAAGAGGCAGATCTGGAAACACCATATATTTT. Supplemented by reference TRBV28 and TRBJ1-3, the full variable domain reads DVKVTQSSRYLVKRTGEKVFLECVQDMDHENMFWYRQDPGLGLRLIYFSYDVKMKEKGDIPEGYSVSREKKERFSLILESASTNQTSMYLCASTARGRSGNTIYFGEGSWLTVV.

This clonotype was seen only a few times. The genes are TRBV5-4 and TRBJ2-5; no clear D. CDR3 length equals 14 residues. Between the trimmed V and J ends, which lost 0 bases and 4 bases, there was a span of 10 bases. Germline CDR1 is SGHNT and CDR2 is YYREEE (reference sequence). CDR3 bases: TGTGCCAGCAGCTTGGGGCCGGCCTCAGAGACCCAGTACTTC. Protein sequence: CASSLGPASETQYF.

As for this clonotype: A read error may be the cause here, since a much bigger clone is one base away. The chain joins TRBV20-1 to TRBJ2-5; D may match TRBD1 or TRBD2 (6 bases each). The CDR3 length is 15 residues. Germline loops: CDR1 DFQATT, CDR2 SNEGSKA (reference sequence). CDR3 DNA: TGCAGTGAAAGCGCGCTATCGGGGGCCGAAGAGGCCCAGTACTTC. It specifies CSESALSGAEEAQYF.

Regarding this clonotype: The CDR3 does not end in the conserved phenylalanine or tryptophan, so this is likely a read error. The CDR3 coding sequence is TGTGCCAGCAGCTCCCTGGGTAGCGGGGGAGAGACCCAGTACCCC. Translated, it gives CASSSLGSGGETQYP. The chain links TRBV7-9 to TRBJ2-5, with 9 bases lining up with TRBD2. CDR1 and CDR2 from the germline V gene are SEHNR and FQNEAQ (reference sequence). The CDR3 runs 15 residues. Trimming at V came to 4 bases and at J to 4 bases, leaving 7 bases not matched to a gene.

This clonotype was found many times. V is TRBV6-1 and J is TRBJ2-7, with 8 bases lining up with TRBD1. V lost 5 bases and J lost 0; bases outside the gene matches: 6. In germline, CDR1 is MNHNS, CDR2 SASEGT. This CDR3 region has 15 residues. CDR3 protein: CASSPGTGGSYEQYF. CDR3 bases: TGTGCCAGCAGTCCGGGGACAGGAGGCTCCTACGAGCAGTACTTC.

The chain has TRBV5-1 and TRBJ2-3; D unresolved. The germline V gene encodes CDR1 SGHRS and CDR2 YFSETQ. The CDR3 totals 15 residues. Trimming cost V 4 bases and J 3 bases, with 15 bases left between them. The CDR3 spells CASSIAPGETDTQYF. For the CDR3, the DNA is TGCGCCAGCAGCATCGCCCCCGGCGAGACAGATACGCAGTATTTT.

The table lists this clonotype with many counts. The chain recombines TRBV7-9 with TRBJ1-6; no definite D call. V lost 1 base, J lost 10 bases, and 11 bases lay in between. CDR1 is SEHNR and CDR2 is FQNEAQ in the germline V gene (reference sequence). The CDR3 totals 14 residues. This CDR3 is CASSLERLGSPLHF. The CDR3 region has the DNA TGTGCCAGCAGCTTAGAGAGGTTAGGGTCACCCCTCCACTTT.

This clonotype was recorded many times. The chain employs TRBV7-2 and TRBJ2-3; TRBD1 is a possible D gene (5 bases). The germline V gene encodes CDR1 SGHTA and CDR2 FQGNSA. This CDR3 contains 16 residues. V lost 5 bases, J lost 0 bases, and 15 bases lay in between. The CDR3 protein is CASSRQTITSTDTQYF. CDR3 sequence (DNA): TGTGCCAGCAGCCGACAGACAATCACTAGCACAGATACGCAGTATTTT.

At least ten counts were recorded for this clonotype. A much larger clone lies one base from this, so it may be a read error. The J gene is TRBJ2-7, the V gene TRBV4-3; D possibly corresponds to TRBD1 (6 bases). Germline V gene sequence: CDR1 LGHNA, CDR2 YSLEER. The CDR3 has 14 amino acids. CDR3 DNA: TGCGCCAGCAGCCAGACAGGAGGACTCTACGGGCAGTACTTC. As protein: CASSQTGGLYGQYF.

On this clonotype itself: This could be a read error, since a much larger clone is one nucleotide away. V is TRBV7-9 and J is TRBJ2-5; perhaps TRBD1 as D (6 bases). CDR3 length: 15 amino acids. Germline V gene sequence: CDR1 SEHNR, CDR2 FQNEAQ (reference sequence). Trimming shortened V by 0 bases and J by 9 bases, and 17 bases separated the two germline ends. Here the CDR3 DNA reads TGTGCCAGCAGCTTAGCTACAGGGCCCATGGAGGCCCAGTACTTC. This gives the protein CASSLATGPMEAQYF. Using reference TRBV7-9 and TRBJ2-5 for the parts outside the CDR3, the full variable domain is DTGVSQNPRHKITKRGQNVTFRCDPISEHNRLYWYRQTLGQGPEFLTYFQNEAQLEKSRLLSDRFSAERPKGSFSTLEIQRTEQGDSAMYLCASSLATGPMEAQYFGPGTRLLVL.

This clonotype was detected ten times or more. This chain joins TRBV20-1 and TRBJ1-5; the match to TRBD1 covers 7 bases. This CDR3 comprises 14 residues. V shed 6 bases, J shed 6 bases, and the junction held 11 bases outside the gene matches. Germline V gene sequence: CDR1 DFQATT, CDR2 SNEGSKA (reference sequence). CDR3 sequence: CSAPRGGEGQPQHF. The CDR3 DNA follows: TGCAGTGCCCCCAGGGGGGGCGAGGGTCAGCCCCAGCATTTT.

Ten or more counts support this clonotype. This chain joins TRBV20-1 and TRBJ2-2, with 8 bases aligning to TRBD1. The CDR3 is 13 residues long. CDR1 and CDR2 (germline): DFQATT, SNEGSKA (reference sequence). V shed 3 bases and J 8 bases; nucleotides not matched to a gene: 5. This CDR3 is CSARGQVDGELFF. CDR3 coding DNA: TGCAGTGCTAGGGGACAGGTCGATGGGGAGCTGTTTTTT.

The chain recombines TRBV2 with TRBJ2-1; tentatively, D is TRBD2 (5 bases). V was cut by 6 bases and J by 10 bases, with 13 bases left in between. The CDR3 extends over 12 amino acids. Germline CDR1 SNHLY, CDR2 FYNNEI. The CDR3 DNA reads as TGTGCCAGCAGGTGGACTTTCGACGAGCAGTTCTTC. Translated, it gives CASRWTFDEQFF.